These 28 T cell receptor beta chains were all obtained from the same sample, sequenced in a study of T cells in Graves' hyperthyroidism and ophthalmopathy (dated by TCRdb to about 2019). Library creation used multiplex PCR. The run used an Illumina HiSeq 2000. The TCR beta CDR3 regions were amplified from RNA transcripts. The TCR CDR3 was subjected to a first round of RT-PCR using the HTBI primer set and the Qiagen OneStep RT-PCR kit. TCRdb itself trimmed the public reads at Q25 with fastp, ran MiXCR and retained productive beta chains. Each record represents a unique CDR3 protein, reported with the most common genes and DNA among its rows. This sample gives about 200,000 distinct CDR3 sequences in total; about 17% of them show up just once. The ten largest account for over 45% of the sample. Source material: blood. These receptors were collected from a woman between 45 and 60 years old with Graves' hyperthyroidism.

This clonotype was picked up many times. The chain has TRBV18 and TRBJ2-7; the D gene could be TRBD1 or TRBD2 (5 bases each). This CDR3 is built from 17 residues. V lost 1 base and J lost 5, with 21 bases in between. Looked up from germline, CDR1 is KGHSH and CDR2 is LQKENI. Here the CDR3 reads CASSPRSPGWGTDEQYF. The DNA for the CDR3 is TGTGCCAGCTCACCACGTTCCCCAGGGTGGGGGACCGACGAGCAGTACTTC. Full variable domain (missing parts from reference TRBV18 and TRBJ2-7): NAGVMQNPRHLVRRRGQEARLRCSPMKGHSHVYWYRQLPEEGLKFMVYLQKENIIDESGMPKERFSAEFPKEGPSILRIQQVVRGDSAAYFCASSPRSPGWGTDEQYFGPGTRLTVT.

The chain uses TRBV20-1 and TRBJ1-3; 8 nucleotides align to TRBD1. The germline V gene has CDR1 DFQATT and CDR2 SNEGSKA (reference sequence). Germline trimming cut 3 bases from V and 3 bases from J; bases unmatched to any gene: 7. The CDR3 has 15 residues. DNA for the CDR3: TGCAGTGCTAGTCCCCCAGGGGGCGTTGGAAACACCATATATTTT. Translated: CSASPPGGVGNTIYF.

This clonotype was recorded at least ten times. The CDR3 DNA sequence: TGTGCCAGCTCAGGGGAATCTCAGGGGTATGGCTACACCTTC. This encodes CASSGESQGYGYTF. V is TRBV18 and J is TRBJ1-2; possible D gene TRBD1, 6 bases. Trimming took off 5 bases at V and 5 bases at J, with 15 bases between the two ends. Germline CDR1 reads KGHSH; CDR2 reads LQKENI. The CDR3 is made up of 14 amino acids.

This clonotype was recorded at least ten times. CDR3 coding DNA: TGTGCCAGCTCCAGCGGAGGAGGCAATCAGCCCCAGCATTTT. Protein sequence: CASSSGGGNQPQHF. This chain uses TRBV6-4 with TRBJ1-5; no clear D. Germline lookup yields CDR1 MRHNA and CDR2 SNTAGT. The CDR3 length is 14 residues. V was pared by 8 bases and J by 2 bases, with 13 bases between.

The chain couples TRBV28 to TRBJ2-7; 7 positions match TRBD1. CDR1 is MDHEN and CDR2 is SYDVKM in the germline V gene. This CDR3 is built from 13 residues. V lost 10 bases and J lost 5; bases outside the gene matches: 11. CDR3 protein: CAILGGAGDEQYF. Written as DNA, the CDR3 is TGTGCCATCCTAGGGGGCGCGGGCGACGAGCAGTACTTC. The full variable domain, its missing parts supplied by reference TRBV28 and TRBJ2-7, is DVKVTQSSRYLVKRTGEKVFLECVQDMDHENMFWYRQDPGLGLRLIYFSYDVKMKEKGDIPEGYSVSREKKERFSLILESASTNQTSMYLCAILGGAGDEQYFGPGTRLTVT.

The chain couples TRBV7-2 to TRBJ2-1; 15 positions agree with TRBD2. The CDR3 has 20 residues. V lost 5 bases to trimming and J lost 2 bases; unmatched junction nucleotides: 13. The germline gives CDR1 SGHTA, CDR2 FQGNSA. In nucleotides, the CDR3 is TGTGCCAGCAGCCGGGACTCCGGGACTAGCGGGAGGAGTCCCTACAATGAGCAGTTCTTC. Encoded protein: CASSRDSGTSGRSPYNEQFF.

This clonotype was counted ten times or more. The chain is built from TRBV7-2 and TRBJ2-5; 16 nucleotides match TRBD2. The J segment lost 5 bases and the V segment lost 7 bases, leaving 10 bases of the junction unmatched. Germline values: CDR1 SGHTA, CDR2 FQGNSA. The CDR3 consists of 17 residues. As DNA, the CDR3 is TGTGCCAGCAACTTGGGACTAGCGGGAGGGCTGGAGGAGACCCAGTACTTC. Translating it yields CASNLGLAGGLEETQYF. The complete variable domain, with remaining parts taken from reference TRBV7-2 and TRBJ2-5, reads GAGVSQSPSNKVTEKGKDVELRCDPISGHTALYWYRQSLGQGLEFLIYFQGNSAPDKSGLPSDRFSAERTGGSVSTLTIQRTQQEDSAVYLCASNLGLAGGLEETQYFGPGTRLLVL.

This clonotype was seen repeatedly, ten times or more. The chain employs TRBV7-9 and TRBJ2-4; D remains ambiguous. This CDR3 contains 12 residues. The V end lost 2 bases, the J end lost 14 bases, and 13 bases lay between the germline ends. Looked up from germline, CDR1 is SEHNR and CDR2 is FQNEAQ (reference sequence). The CDR3 bases are TGTGCCAGCAGCTTACCACCAGGCTACGAGTACTTC. Protein: CASSLPPGYEYF.

The table lists this clonotype with many counts. The chain carries TRBV20-1 and TRBJ1-1; a possible D gene is TRBD1 (5 bases). The V gene lost 2 bases and the J gene lost 1 base, with 5 bases spanning the gap. The CDR3 consists of 12 residues. Germline V lookup: CDR1 DFQATT, CDR2 SNEGSKA (reference sequence). This chain's CDR3 is CSARQGNTEAFF. CDR3 DNA: TGCAGTGCTAGACAGGGGAACACTGAAGCTTTCTTT.

Turning to this clonotype: A read error may explain this, as a much larger clone is one base away. A read error is likely, as this CDR3 ends without the conserved phenylalanine or tryptophan. This rearrangement joins TRBV28 to TRBJ1-5; possible D gene TRBD1, 6 bases. V lost 5 bases to trimming and J lost 4 bases, with 12 bases between them. CDR1 MDHEN and CDR2 SYDVKM come from the germline V gene. This CDR3 has 14 residues. CDR3 bases: TGTGCCAGCAGTCTCTACAGGGTTAATCAGCCCCAGCATTCT. Amino acids: CASSLYRVNQPQHS.

There are many counts of this clonotype. The gene calls are TRBV27 and TRBJ2-1; 10 bases fit TRBD1. CDR1 and CDR2 (germline): MNHEY, SMNVEV (reference sequence). There are 15 residues in the CDR3. The trim removed 5 bases at V and 7 bases at J, leaving 8 bases unmatched. CDR3 sequence reads: CASSVPGQGRNEQFF. Here the CDR3 DNA reads TGTGCCAGCAGTGTACCGGGACAGGGGAGGAATGAGCAGTTCTTC.

This clonotype was counted at least ten times. This chain uses TRBV7-6 with TRBJ1-1; TRBD1 is a possible D gene (6 bases). CDR1 and CDR2 (germline): SGHVS, FNYEAQ. The CDR3 is made up of 14 amino acids. The germline V and J ends were trimmed by 2 bases and 3 bases, with 10 bases remaining between them. The CDR3 nucleotides read TGTGCCAGCAGCTTAAGTGGGGGCGACACTGAAGCTTTCTTT. The encoded protein is CASSLSGGDTEAFF.

The chain recombines TRBV11-1 with TRBJ1-1; maybe TRBD1 (5 bases). V was cut by 2 bases and J by 1 base, with 14 bases left in between. The CDR3 has 16 amino acids. Looked up from germline, CDR1 is SGHAT and CDR2 is FQDESV (reference sequence). CDR3 protein: CASSLTYDRANTEAFF. The CDR3 DNA sequence: TGTGCCAGCAGCTTAACTTATGACAGAGCGAACACTGAAGCTTTCTTT.

In its sample, this clonotype was seen a few times. The chain has TRBV11-2 and TRBJ2-7; D not resolved. V gave up 1 base and J gave up 0 bases, with 7 bases separating them. Germline assignment: CDR1 SGHAT and CDR2 FQNNGV. The CDR3 runs to 14 residues. This CDR3 reads CASSLAGFSYEQYF. The CDR3 region has the DNA TGTGCCAGCAGCTTAGCCGGGTTCTCCTACGAGCAGTACTTC.

Concerning this clonotype: A much larger clone lies a single base off, so this may be a read error. The chain couples TRBV24-1 to TRBJ2-1; a weak D match, TRBD2 (7 bases). There are 14 residues in the CDR3. Per germline, CDR1 KGHDR and CDR2 SFDVKD. In DNA, the CDR3 is TGTTCTAAAGAGGAGGGGGAGGGCCCAGATGAGCAGTTCTTC. It is translated as CSKEEGEGPDEQFF.

The chain employs TRBV4-2 and TRBJ1-5; D not certain. Trimming stripped 0 bases from V and 8 bases from J, with 14 bases between. In germline, CDR1 is LGHNA, CDR2 YNFKEQ. CDR3 length equals 15 residues. The CDR3: CASSQDRPGIEPQHF. For the CDR3, the DNA is TGTGCCAGCAGCCAAGATCGTCCGGGGATCGAGCCCCAGCATTTT.

This clonotype showed up many times. The chain has TRBV7-9 and TRBJ2-7; D is perhaps TRBD1 or TRBD2 (5 bases each). This CDR3 is 13 amino acids long. The germline gives CDR1 SEHNR, CDR2 FQNEAQ (reference sequence). V lost 4 bases and J lost 2, with 9 bases in between. For the CDR3, the DNA is TGTGCCAGCAGCTCGGGACGCACCTACGAGCAGTACTTC. The encoded protein is CASSSGRTYEQYF.

J is TRBJ1-5 and V is TRBV4-1; no clear D. CDR3 size: 16 residues. Germline V gives CDR1 MGHRA, CDR2 YSYEKL. Trimming left V 0 bases short and J 3 bases short, with 12 bases between. CDR3 region: CASSQDNSPPNQPQHF. CDR3 coding DNA: TGCGCCAGCAGCCAAGATAATAGTCCCCCCAATCAGCCCCAGCATTTT.

This clonotype has a count of ten or more. The chain's CDR3 is CASSSQTSGSRETQYF. The CDR3, as DNA: TGCGCCAGCAGCTCCCAGACTAGCGGGAGTAGGGAGACCCAGTACTTC. The chain employs TRBV5-1 and TRBJ2-5; 12 nucleotides line up with TRBD2. V shed 3 bases, J shed 5 bases, and the junction held 8 bases outside the gene matches. CDR3 length: 16 amino acids. Germline CDR1 is SGHRS and CDR2 is YFSETQ.

The sample holds many counts of this clonotype. V is TRBV11-2 and J is TRBJ2-7, with TRBD2 matching 8 bases. This CDR3 comprises 16 residues. V trimming: 1 base; J trimming: 4 bases; junction bases outside the gene matches: 9. Looked up from germline, CDR1 is SGHAT and CDR2 is FQNNGV. The CDR3 region has the DNA TGTGCCAGCAGCTTAGGCCCAACGGGAGGGCCGTACGAGCAGTACTTC. Amino acid sequence: CASSLGPTGGPYEQYF.

This clonotype was recorded at least ten times. This rearrangement joins TRBV9 to TRBJ2-5, with no clear D. The CDR3 length is 15 residues. V gave up 4 bases and J gave up 4 bases, with 17 bases separating them. Germline CDR1 is SGDLS and CDR2 is YYNGEE. CDR3 coding DNA: TGTGCCAGCAGCACCACTGAGAGGAAGACAGAGACCCAGTACTTC. It translates to CASSTTERKTETQYF.

The genes are TRBV28 and TRBJ1-1; the D gene is possibly TRBD1 (5 bases). Trimming removed 3 bases from V and 6 bases from J, with 14 bases in between. CDR1 MDHEN and CDR2 SYDVKM come from the germline V gene. This CDR3 contains 14 residues. The DNA of the CDR3 is TGTGCCAGCAGTTTTGGGGCGGGTTTTGCTGAAGCTTTCTTT. Translating gives CASSFGAGFAEAFF.

V and J are TRBV20-1 and TRBJ1-1; D gene unclear. V lost 0 bases, J lost 0 bases, and 17 bases lay in between. The CDR3 runs 17 residues. The germline V gene encodes CDR1 DFQATT and CDR2 SNEGSKA (reference sequence). The CDR3 DNA is TGCAGTGCTAGAGATCGTCTCTCAGGTTTCATGAACACTGAAGCTTTCTTT. Amino acid sequence: CSARDRLSGFMNTEAFF.

This clonotype has a count of ten or more. J is TRBJ1-4 and V is TRBV12-3 or TRBV12-4; 7 nucleotides line up with TRBD1. Trimming removed 6 bases from V and 6 bases from J; junction bases left unmatched: 10. The CDR3 contains 15 residues. The CDR3 nucleotides are TGTGCCAGCAGCCTCCGGACAGGATGGGATGAAAAACTGTTTTTT. Its translation is CASSLRTGWDEKLFF.

The sample holds a few counts of this clonotype. The rearrangement links TRBV7-9 to TRBJ2-2, with a possible D match to TRBD1 (6 bases). Germline CDR1 reads SEHNR; CDR2 reads FQNEAQ (reference sequence). The CDR3 loop spans 15 amino acids. The ends were cut back, 2 bases at V and 2 bases at J, with 9 bases in the middle. The CDR3 DNA reads TGTGCCAGCAGCTTACCCAGGGGTAACACCGGGGAGCTGTTTTTT. It yields the protein CASSLPRGNTGELFF.

This clonotype has only a few counts. The chain combines TRBV9 with TRBJ2-2; no clear D gene. The CDR3 runs to 15 residues. The V and J ends lost 0 bases and 1 base respectively, with 7 bases between them. Per the germline V gene, CDR1 is SGDLS and CDR2 is YYNGEE. In nucleotides, the CDR3 is TGTGCCAGCAGCGTAGAGGCACAGAACACCGGGGAGCTGTTTTTT. Its protein product is CASSVEAQNTGELFF.

This clonotype was recorded a few times. CDR3 in DNA: TGTGCCATCAGCAACTCCGGGACAGGGGTAGGGGCTGAAGCTTTCTTT. Translating it yields CAISNSGTGVGAEAFF. The chain is built from TRBV10-3 and TRBJ1-1; 10 bases are a match to TRBD1. The CDR3 has 16 residues. V dropped 6 bases and J dropped 6; count of bases not matched to a gene: 13. Germline CDR1 and CDR2: ENHRY and SYGVKD.

This clonotype was detected ten times or more. The chain combines TRBV5-1 with TRBJ2-5; 8 nucleotides agree with TRBD2. This CDR3 is built from 16 residues. V shed 1 base and J 3 bases; nucleotides not matched to a gene: 8. Germline CDR1 and CDR2: SGHRS and YFSETQ. CDR3 bases: TGCGCCAGCAGCTTGAACGCGGGAGGAACTAAAGAGACCCAGTACTTC. As protein: CASSLNAGGTKETQYF.